The 2 T cell receptor beta chains given below trace back to one sample, sequenced in a study of control samples from healthy donors and cancer patients. Here immunoSEQ multiplex PCR was the method, and the copy in TCRdb shows in-frame clones only, minus some. The table records approximately 140,000 clones, 80% to 95% of them present only once. Sequencing was carried out using blood. The receptor source for this set is a man between 18 and 35 years old in good health.

The CDR3 reads CATSREDRQETQYF. DNA for the CDR3: TGTGCCACCAGCAGGGAGGACAGGCAGGAGACCCAGTACTTC. This chain uses TRBV15 with TRBJ2-5; TRBD1 agrees at 7 bases. CDR1 is LNHNV and CDR2 is YYDKDF in the germline V gene (reference sequence). The ends lost 3 bases at V and 5 bases at J; junction bases unmatched: 6. The length of the CDR3 is 14 residues.

The V gene is TRBV18, the J gene TRBJ2-5, with no clear D. The CDR3 is 11 amino acids. Trimming took 5 bases from V and 1 from J, leaving 2 bases between them. Germline V CDR1 and CDR2: KGHSH, LQKENI. The CDR3 loop is CASSTQETQYF. The CDR3 DNA reads as TGTGCCAGCTCAACCCAAGAGACCCAGTACTTC.